This T cell receptor beta chain originates from a study of CD8 T cells in ankylosing spondylitis (dated by TCRdb to the late 2010s). About the study as a whole: T cell receptor beta repertoires were profiled in healthy donors and ankylosing spondylitis patients so that disease-linked TCR variants could be found. The full study cohort comprised approximately 23 ankylosing spondylitis patients and about a hundred healthy donors. Samples of peripheral blood were taken, and for ankylosing spondylitis patients, synovial fluid was collected as well.

Trimming takes 4 bases from V and 3 bases from J, and the germline ends sit 8 bases apart. Based on the germline V gene, the CDR1 and CDR2 sequences are KGHDR and SFDVKD. Including the terminal cysteine and phenylalanine, the CDR3 comprises 13 residues. Only the CDR3 part of the read is kept: 39 bases, read in frame from the first base. What the study reported, not specific to this receptor: Blood from ankylosing spondylitis patients appeared to be characterized by a TCR beta motif made up of several highly homologous amino acid variants. The disease-linked clones were reported as significantly enriched in matched synovial fluid samples from ankylosing spondylitis patients. A CD8+ phenotype was shown by the disease-linked clones, which were found at relatively low frequencies in peripheral blood. Some TCR beta motif variants had previously been reported in synovial fluid and blood of reactive arthritis patients, which suggested common disease-initiation mechanisms.

Instrument used: Illumina HiSeq 2500. Quantitative 5'-RACE with molecular barcodes was the method used to prepare the TCR beta libraries. Processing in the source paper ran as follows. A new computational method based on a probabilistic model of VDJ rearrangement was used to identify disease-linked TCR variants. In-frame beta chains were kept once TCRdb had trimmed the public reads at Q25 with fastp and called clones with MiXCR. Merged by CDR3 protein, the rows form single entries marked with the most common genes and DNA. What appears here as the V and J calls and clone size reflects TCRdb's work, not the paper's. Across this sample there are some 140,000 distinct CDR3 sequences, with 15% to 20% seen only once. The ten largest clones represent approximately 30% of the sample. As concerns this clonotype: Its antigen is unknown. Per-nucleotide qualities are absent, and no much larger clonotype sits a single base away.

This chain is built from TRBV24-1 and TRBJ1-2; perhaps TRBD1 is the D gene, with 5 bases matching. The origin of this receptor is a male donor with ankylosing spondylitis. Sequencing was performed on blood, either unsorted or a sorted T cell fraction (not recorded which). The DNA sequence is given as TGTGCCACCAGTGACTCGGGGGACTATGGCTACACCTTC. The resulting protein is CATSDSGDYGYTF.